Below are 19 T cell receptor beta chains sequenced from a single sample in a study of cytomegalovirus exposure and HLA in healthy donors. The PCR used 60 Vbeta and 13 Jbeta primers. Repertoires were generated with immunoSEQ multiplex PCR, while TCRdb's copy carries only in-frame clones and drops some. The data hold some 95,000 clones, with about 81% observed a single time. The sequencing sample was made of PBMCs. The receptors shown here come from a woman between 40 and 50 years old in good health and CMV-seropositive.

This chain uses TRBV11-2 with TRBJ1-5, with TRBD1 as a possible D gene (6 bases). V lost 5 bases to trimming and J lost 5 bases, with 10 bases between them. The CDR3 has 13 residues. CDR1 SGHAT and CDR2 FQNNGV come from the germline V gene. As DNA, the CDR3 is TGTGCCAGCAGCCCAGGGGAGTATCAGCCCCAGCATTTT. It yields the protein CASSPGEYQPQHF.

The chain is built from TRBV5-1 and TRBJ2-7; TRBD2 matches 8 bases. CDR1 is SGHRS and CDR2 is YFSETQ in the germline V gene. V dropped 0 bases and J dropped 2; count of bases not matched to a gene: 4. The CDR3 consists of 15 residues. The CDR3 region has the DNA TGCGCCAGCAGCTTGGGGGGTAGCGGGACCTACGAGCAGTACTTC. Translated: CASSLGGSGTYEQYF. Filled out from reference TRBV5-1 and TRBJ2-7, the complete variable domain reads KAGVTQTPRYLIKTRGQQVTLSCSPISGHRSVSWYQQTPGQGLQFLFEYFSETQRNKGNFPGRFSGRQFSNSRSEMNVSTLELGDSALYLCASSLGGSGTYEQYFGPGTRLTVT.

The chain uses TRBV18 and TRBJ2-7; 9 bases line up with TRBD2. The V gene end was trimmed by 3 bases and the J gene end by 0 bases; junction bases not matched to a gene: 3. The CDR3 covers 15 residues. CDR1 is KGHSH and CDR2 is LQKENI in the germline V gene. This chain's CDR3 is CASSPPSGDSYEQYF. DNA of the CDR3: TGTGCCAGCTCACCCCCTAGCGGGGACTCCTACGAGCAGTACTTC.

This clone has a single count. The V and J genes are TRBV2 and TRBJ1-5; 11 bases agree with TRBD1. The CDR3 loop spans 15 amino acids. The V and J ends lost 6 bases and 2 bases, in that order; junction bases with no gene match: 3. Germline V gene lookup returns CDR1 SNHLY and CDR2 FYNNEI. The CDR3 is CASSGQGAGNQPQHF. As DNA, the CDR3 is TGTGCCAGCAGCGGACAGGGGGCGGGCAATCAGCCCCAGCATTTT.

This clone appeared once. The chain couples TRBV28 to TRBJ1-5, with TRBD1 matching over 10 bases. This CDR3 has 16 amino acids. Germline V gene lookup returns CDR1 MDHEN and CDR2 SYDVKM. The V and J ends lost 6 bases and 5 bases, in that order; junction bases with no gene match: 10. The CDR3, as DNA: TGTGCCAGCAGACTTCTCGGACAGGGGGAATATCAGCCCCAGCATTTT. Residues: CASRLLGQGEYQPQHF.

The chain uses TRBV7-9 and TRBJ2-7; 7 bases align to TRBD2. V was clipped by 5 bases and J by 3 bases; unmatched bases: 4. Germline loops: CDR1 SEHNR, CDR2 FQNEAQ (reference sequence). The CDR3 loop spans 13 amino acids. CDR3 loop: CASSRGEGYEQYF. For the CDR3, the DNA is TGTGCCAGCAGCCGCGGGGAGGGCTACGAGCAGTACTTC.

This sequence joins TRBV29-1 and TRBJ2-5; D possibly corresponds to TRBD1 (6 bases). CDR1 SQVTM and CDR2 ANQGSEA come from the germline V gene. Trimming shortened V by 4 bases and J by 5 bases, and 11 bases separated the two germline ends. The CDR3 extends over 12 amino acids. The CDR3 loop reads CSVAGAGETQYF. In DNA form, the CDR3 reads TGCAGCGTTGCAGGGGCAGGGGAGACCCAGTACTTC.

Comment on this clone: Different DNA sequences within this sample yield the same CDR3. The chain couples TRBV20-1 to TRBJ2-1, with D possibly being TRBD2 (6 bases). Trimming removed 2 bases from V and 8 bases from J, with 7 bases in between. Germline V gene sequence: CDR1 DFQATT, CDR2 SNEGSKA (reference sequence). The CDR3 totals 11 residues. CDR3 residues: CSARTSYEQFF. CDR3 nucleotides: TGCAGTGCTAGAACTAGCTATGAGCAGTTCTTC.

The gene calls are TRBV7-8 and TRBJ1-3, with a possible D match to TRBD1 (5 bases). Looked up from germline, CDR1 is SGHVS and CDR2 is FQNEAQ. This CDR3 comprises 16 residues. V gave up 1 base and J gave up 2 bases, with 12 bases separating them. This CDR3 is CASSLGGLTAGNTIYF. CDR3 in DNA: TGTGCCAGCAGCTTAGGGGGACTCACTGCTGGAAACACCATATATTTT.

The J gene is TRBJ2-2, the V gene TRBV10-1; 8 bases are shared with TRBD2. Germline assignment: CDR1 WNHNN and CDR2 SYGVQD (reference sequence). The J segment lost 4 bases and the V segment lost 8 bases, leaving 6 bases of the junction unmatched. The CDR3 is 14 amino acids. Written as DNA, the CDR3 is TGCGCCAGCGGGGTAGCGGGAACCACCGGGGAGCTGTTTTTT. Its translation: CASGVAGTTGELFF.

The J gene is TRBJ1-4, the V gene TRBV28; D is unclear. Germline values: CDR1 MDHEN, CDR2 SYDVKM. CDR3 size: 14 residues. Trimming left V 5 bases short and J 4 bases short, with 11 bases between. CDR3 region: CASSPDTFNEKLFF. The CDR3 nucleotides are TGTGCCAGCAGTCCCGACACCTTTAATGAAAAACTGTTTTTT.

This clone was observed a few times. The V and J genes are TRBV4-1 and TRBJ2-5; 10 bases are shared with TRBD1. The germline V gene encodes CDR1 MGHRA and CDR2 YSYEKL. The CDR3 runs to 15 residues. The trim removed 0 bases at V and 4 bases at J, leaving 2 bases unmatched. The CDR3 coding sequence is TGCGCCAGCAGCCAAGAGGGGACAGGGGTAGAGACCCAGTACTTC. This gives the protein CASSQEGTGVETQYF.

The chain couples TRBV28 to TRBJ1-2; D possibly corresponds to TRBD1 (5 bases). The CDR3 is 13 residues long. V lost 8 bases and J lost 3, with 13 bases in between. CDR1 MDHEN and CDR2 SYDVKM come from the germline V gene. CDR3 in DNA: TGTGCCAGCCACCAGGGATTAGACTATGGCTACACCTTC. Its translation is CASHQGLDYGYTF.

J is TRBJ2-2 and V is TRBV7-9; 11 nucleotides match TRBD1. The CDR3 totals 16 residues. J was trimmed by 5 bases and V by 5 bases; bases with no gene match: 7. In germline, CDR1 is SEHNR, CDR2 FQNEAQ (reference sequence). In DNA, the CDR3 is TGTGCCAGCAGCCCCCCGGGACAGGGGGAAACCGGGGAGCTGTTTTTT. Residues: CASSPPGQGETGELFF.

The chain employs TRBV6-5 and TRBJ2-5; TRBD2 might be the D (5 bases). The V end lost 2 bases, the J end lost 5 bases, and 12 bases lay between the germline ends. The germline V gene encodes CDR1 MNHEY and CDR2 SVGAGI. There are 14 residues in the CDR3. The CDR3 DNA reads TGTGCCAGCAGTTACACGGCAGGAGGCGAGACCCAGTACTTC. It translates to CASSYTAGGETQYF.

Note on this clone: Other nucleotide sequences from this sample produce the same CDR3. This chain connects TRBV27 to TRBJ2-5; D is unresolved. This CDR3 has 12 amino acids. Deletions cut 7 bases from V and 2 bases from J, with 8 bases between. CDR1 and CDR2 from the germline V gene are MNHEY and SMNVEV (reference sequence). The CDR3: CASTDTQETQYF. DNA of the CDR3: TGTGCCAGCACCGACACACAAGAGACCCAGTACTTC.

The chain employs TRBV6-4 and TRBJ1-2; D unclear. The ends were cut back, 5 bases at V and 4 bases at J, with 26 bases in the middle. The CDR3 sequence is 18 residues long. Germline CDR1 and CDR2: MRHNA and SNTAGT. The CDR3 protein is CASSYAASSPKRPYGYTF. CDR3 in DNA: TGTGCCAGCAGTTACGCAGCGAGTAGTCCGAAAAGACCCTATGGCTACACCTTC.

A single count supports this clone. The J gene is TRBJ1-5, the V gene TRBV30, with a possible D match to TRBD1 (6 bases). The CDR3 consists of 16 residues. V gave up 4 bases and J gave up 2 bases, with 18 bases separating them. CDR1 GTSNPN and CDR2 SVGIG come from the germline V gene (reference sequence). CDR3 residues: CAWKKIGQSCNQPQHF. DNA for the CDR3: TGTGCCTGGAAAAAAATAGGACAGAGCTGCAATCAGCCCCAGCATTTT. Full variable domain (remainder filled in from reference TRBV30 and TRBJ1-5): SQTIHQWPATLVQPVGSPLSLECTVEGTSNPNLYWYRQAAGRGLQLLFYSVGIGQISSEVPQNLSASRPQDRQFILSSKKLLLSDSGFYLCAWKKIGQSCNQPQHFGDGTRLSIL.

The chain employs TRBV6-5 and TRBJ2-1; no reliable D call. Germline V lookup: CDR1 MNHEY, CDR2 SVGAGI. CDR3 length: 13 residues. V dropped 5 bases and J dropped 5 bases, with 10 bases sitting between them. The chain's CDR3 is CASSPTKDNEQFF. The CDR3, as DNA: TGTGCCAGCAGTCCCACTAAGGACAATGAGCAGTTCTTC.